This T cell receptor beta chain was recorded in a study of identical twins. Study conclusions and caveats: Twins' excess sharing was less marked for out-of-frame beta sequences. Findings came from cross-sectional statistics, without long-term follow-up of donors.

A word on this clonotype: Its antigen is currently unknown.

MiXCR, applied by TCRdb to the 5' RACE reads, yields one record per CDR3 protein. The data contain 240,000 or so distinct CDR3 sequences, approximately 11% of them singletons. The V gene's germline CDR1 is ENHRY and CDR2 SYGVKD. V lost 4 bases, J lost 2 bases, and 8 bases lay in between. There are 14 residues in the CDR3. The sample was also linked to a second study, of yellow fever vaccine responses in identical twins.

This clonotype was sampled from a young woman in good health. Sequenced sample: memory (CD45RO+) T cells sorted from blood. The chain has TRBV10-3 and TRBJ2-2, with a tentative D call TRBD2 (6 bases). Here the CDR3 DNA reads TGTGCCATCAGTGGGACTAAAAACACCGGGGAGCTGTTTTTT. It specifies CAISGTKNTGELFF.